This T cell receptor (beta chain) was recovered during a study of blood T cell repertoires in COVID-19. About the research overall: Sites in the United States, Italy and Spain provided acute and convalescent COVID-19 samples. Sources were T cells, B-cell-depleted T cells, or PBMCs; the material itself was cDNA or gDNA.

Germline CDR1 and CDR2: KGHSH and LQKENI. J lost 6 bases, V lost 3 bases, and 11 bases had no gene match. This CDR3 is 16 amino acids long. This clone turned up a few times. Original analysis: Researchers report that nucleated cell counts were estimated from reference gene primer amplification. Sequencing was performed with immunoSEQ multiplex PCR; in TCRdb, only in-frame clones are kept and a portion is missing. The V and J calls and clone size are taken from that table; D and trimming were inferred from the DNA. The top ten clones hold about 15% of a sample with tens of thousands of clones, around 86% of them seen once.

What was sequenced was peripheral blood. The sequence derives from a man in his fifties or sixties with active or convalescent COVID-19. This chain connects TRBV18 to TRBJ2-1, with 7 bases fitting TRBD2. CDR3 amino acids: CASSPQRGPPVNEQFF. The CDR3 DNA sequence: TGTGCCAGCTCACCGCAGCGGGGACCCCCCGTCAATGAGCAGTTCTTC.